This T cell receptor (beta chain) was captured by sequencing in a study of siplizumab effects on memory and regulatory T cells. Study-level points and caveats: Sequences below about 10^-5 frequency were poorly captured, and few alloreactive clones mapped to unstimulated subsets. Naive T cells appeared more varied than memory cells and looked like key alloresponse contributors.

Unstimulated naive, memory, effector memory and TEMRA subsets were also sequenced, drawn from three donor pairs. Sequencing was performed with immunoSEQ multiplex PCR; in TCRdb, only in-frame clones are kept and a portion is missing. The sample gives tens of thousands of clones, 95% to 98% of which show up once; approximately 0.59% is in the top ten. For this clone: Its antigen is unknown.

Germline CDR1 is SGHRS and CDR2 is YFSETQ. Unmatched junction bases numbered 3, after V lost 0 bases and J lost 2 bases. There are 15 residues in the CDR3. Input material: naive CD4+ T cells sorted from blood. The rearrangement joins TRBV5-1 to TRBJ2-7; TRBD2 matches at 9 bases. The TCR sequence derives from a human donor in good health. The CDR3 spells CASSLGLAGTYEQYF. The CDR3 DNA reads as TGCGCCAGCAGCTTGGGTCTAGCGGGAACCTACGAGCAGTACTTC.